One and the same sample provided the 6 T cell receptor beta chains below, sequenced in a study of blood T cells in healthy people across ages. Then a second PCR, running about 6 to 11 cycles, was carried out with a sample-barcoded 5' primer and a J-beta primer mix. In TCRdb, the 5' RACE reads were re-called with MiXCR into one record per CDR3 protein. The data contain fewer than 1.5 million distinct CDR3 sequences, 40% to 50% of them singletons. Sequences were obtained from blood. The receptors shown here come from a young woman in good health.

The chain has TRBV30 and TRBJ2-1; the match to TRBD1 covers 10 bases. V lost 2 bases to trimming and J lost 4 bases; unmatched junction nucleotides: 5. Germline CDR1 reads GTSNPN; CDR2 reads SVGIG (reference sequence). This CDR3 has 15 amino acids. The CDR3 loop is CAWSTPGQGYNEQFF. The CDR3, as DNA: TGTGCCTGGAGTACCCCGGGACAGGGGTACAATGAGCAGTTCTTC.

The rearrangement links TRBV3-1 to TRBJ2-1; maybe TRBD2 (6 bases). CDR3 length: 18 amino acids. CDR1 and CDR2 from the germline V gene are LGHDT and YNNKEL (reference sequence). V dropped 0 bases and J dropped 2 bases, with 17 bases sitting between them. The CDR3 sequence: CASSQDRSSEGPYNEQFF. The CDR3 DNA sequence: TGTGCCAGCAGCCAAGATCGGTCTAGCGAGGGCCCCTACAATGAGCAGTTCTTC.

The V and J genes are TRBV4-2 and TRBJ2-3; 14 bases agree with TRBD2. CDR3 length: 17 amino acids. The J segment lost 1 base and the V segment lost 4 bases, leaving 4 bases of the junction unmatched. Germline V gene lookup returns CDR1 LGHNA and CDR2 YNFKEQ. The CDR3 DNA sequence: TGTGCCAGCAGCCCGGGACTAGCGGGAGTGGGCACAGATACGCAGTATTTT. This codes for CASSPGLAGVGTDTQYF.

The V call is TRBV21-1, the J call TRBJ2-5; the table's D call, TRBD2, has no DNA check behind it. TRBV21-1 represents a pseudogene. The CDR3 consists of 15 residues. CDR3 residues: CASSKALASGRSRYF. The CDR3 DNA follows: TGTGCCAGCAGCAAAGCGCTAGCTAGCGGGAGGTCAAGGTACTTC.

V gene TRBV12-3 or TRBV12-4 combines with J gene TRBJ2-5; no reliable D call. Near its end, the DNA agrees better with TRBJ2-7, so the J call may be wrong. The CDR3 is 11 residues long. CDR3 sequence: CASSRRAEQYF. CDR3 sequence (DNA): TGTGCCAGCAGTCGCCGGGCCGAGCAGTACTTC.

The rearrangement links TRBV12-3 or TRBV12-4 to TRBJ2-4, with D tentatively TRBD2 (5 bases). This CDR3 spans 16 amino acids. With 5 bases removed from V and 13 bases from J, the gap between germline ends came to 27 bases. The CDR3 region has the DNA TGTGCCAGCAGTCCCGAAGGGAGAGGGATGGCGGTGGAGCAGTACTTC. Its translation: CASSPEGRGMAVEQYF.